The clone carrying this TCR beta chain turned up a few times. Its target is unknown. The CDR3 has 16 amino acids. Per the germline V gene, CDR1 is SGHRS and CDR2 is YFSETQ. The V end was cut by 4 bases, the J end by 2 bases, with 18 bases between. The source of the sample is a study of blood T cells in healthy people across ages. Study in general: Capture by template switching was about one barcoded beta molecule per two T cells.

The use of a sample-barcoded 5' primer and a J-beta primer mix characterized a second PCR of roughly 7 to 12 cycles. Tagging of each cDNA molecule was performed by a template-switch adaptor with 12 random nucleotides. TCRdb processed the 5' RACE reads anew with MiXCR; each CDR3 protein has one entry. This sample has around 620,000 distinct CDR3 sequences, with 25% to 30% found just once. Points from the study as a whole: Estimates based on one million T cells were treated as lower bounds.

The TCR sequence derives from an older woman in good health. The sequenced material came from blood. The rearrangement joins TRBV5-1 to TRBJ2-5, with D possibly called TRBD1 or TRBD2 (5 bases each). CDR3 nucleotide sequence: TGCGCCAGCAGCCCCGAACCGGGGCAGACACAAGAGACCCAGTACTTC. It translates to CASSPEPGQTQETQYF.